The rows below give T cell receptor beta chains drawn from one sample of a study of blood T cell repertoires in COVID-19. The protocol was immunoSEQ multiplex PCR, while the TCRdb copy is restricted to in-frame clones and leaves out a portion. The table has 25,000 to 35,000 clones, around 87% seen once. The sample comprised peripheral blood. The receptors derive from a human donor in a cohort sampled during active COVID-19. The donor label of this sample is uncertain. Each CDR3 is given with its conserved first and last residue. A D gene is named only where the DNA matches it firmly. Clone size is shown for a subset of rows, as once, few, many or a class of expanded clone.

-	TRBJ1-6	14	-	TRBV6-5	TGTGCCAGCGACACGGGGGGTTTTGATTCACCCCTCCACTTT	CASDTGGFDSPLHF
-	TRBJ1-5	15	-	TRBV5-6	TGTGCCAGCAGCTCCGGGCCAGGGAACAATCAGCCCCAGCATTTT	CASSSGPGNNQPQHF
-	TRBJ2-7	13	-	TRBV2	TGTGCCAGCAGTGAAGAACAGCACAGCGAGCAGTACTTC	CASSEEQHSEQYF
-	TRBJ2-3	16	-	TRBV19	TGTGCCAGTTTACCTTTTTGGGGTAGCGGAGAAGATACGCAGTATTTT	CASLPFWGSGEDTQYF
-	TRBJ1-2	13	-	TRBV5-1	TGCGCCAGCAGCTTGGGGACTGACCCCCCGTACACCTTC	CASSLGTDPPYTF
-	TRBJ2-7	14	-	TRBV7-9	TGTGCCAGCAGCTTAAGCGGAGGAACCTACGAGCAGTACTTC	CASSLSGGTYEQYF
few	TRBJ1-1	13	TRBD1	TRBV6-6	TGTGCCAGCAGTATCGACAGGGACACTGAAGCTTTCTTT	CASSIDRDTEAFF
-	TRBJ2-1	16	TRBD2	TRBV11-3	TGTGCCAGCAGCTTAGATCTTAGCGGGAGTCGCCTTGAGCAGTTCTTC	CASSLDLSGSRLEQFF
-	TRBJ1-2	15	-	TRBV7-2	TGTGCCAGCAGCTTAGTTGCAGGTTTGAACTATGGCTACACCTTC	CASSLVAGLNYGYTF
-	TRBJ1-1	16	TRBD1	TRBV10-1	TGCGCCACCTATCCGGGACAGGGGGCGGGCGACACTGAAGCTTTCTTT	CATYPGQGAGDTEAFF
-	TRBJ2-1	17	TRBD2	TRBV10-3	TGTGCCATCAGTGAGCACACAACTAGCGGGAGGGCCAATGAGCAGTTCTTC	CAISEHTTSGRANEQFF
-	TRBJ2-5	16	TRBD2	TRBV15	TGTGCCACCAGCAGAGGGACTAGCGGGAGTGAAGAGACCCAGTACTTC	CATSRGTSGSEETQYF
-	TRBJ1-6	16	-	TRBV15	TGTGCCACCAGCAGAGATTTGGACACAGTAAATTCACCCCTCCACTTT	CATSRDLDTVNSPLHF
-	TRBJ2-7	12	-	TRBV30	TGTGCCTGGAGTCCTTCTTCCTACGAGCAGTACTTC	CAWSPSSYEQYF
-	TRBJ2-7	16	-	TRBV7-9	TGTGCCAGCAGCTACTCAAGCGGCGGGTGGCCCTACGAGCAGTACTTC	CASSYSSGGWPYEQYF
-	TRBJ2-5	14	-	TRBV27	TGTGCCAGCAGTTCACAGACACAGGGAGAGACCCAGTACTTC	CASSSQTQGETQYF
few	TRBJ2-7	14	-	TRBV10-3	TGTGCCATCAGTGAGTCTTCCTTATTCGGCGAGCAGTACTTC	CAISESSLFGEQYF
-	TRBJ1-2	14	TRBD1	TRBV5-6	TGTGCCAGCAGCTTGGCCACAGGGGGCTATGGCTACACCTTC	CASSLATGGYGYTF
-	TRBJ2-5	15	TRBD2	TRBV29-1	TGCAGCGCCAAGGGACTAGCGGGAAGTTCAGAGACCCAGTACTTC	CSAKGLAGSSETQYF
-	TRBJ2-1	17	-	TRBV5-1	TGCGCCAGCAGCTCAGGGTCAAGTGTGGGCTCCTACAATGAGCAGTTCTTC	CASSSGSSVGSYNEQFF
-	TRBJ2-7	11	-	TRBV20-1	TGCAGTGCCCCGTCCTCCTACGAGCAGTACTTC	CSAPSSYEQYF
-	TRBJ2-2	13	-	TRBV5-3	TGTGCCAGAAGCATGGCGGGCACCGGGGAGCTGTTTTTT	CARSMAGTGELFF
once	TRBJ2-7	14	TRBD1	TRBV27	TGTGCCAGCAGTGCGGGGACAGGGGCATACGAGCAGTACTTC	CASSAGTGAYEQYF
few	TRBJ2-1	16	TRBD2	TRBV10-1	TGCGCCAGCAGCCCAGGACTAGCGGGAGGGTACAATGAGCAGTTCTTC	CASSPGLAGGYNEQFF
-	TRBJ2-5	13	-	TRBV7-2	TGTGCCAGCAGCTTTACCCACGGAGAGACCCAGTACTTC	CASSFTHGETQYF
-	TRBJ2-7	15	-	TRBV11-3	TGTGCCAGCAGCCCCCCCGAGACACTCTCCTACGAGCAGTACTTC	CASSPPETLSYEQYF
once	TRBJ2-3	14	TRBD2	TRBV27	TGTGCCAGCAGTTTTAGCGGGAGGTCGGATACGCAGTATTTT	CASSFSGRSDTQYF
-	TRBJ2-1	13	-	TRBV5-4	TGTGCCAGCAGCTTGGACTATTACAATGAGCAGTTCTTC	CASSLDYYNEQFF
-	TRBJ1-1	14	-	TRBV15	TGTGCCACCAGCAGAGGGGGAGTGGGTACTGAAGCTTTCTTT	CATSRGGVGTEAFF
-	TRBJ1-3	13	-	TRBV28	TGTGCCAGCATTGAGGCCAGACGAAACACCATATATTTT	CASIEARRNTIYF
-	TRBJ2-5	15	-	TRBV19	TGTGCCAGTAGTATCGCTAGCGATCATTCAGAGACCCAGTACTTC	CASSIASDHSETQYF
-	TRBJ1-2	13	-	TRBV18	TGTGCCAGCTCACCCACGGTCGACTATGGCTACACCTTC	CASSPTVDYGYTF
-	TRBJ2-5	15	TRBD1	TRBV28	TGTGCCAGCAGTGGAAGGGACAGGGGCCCAGAGACCCAGTACTTC	CASSGRDRGPETQYF
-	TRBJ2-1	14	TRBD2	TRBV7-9	TGTGCCAGCAGCCCCCTCAGCGGGAGAGGTGAGCAGTTCTTC	CASSPLSGRGEQFF
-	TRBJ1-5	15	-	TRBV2	TGTGCCAGCATGATGGGGGGTTCTAGCAATCAGCCCCAGCATTTT	CASMMGGSSNQPQHF
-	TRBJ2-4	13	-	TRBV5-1	TGCGCCAGCAGCCTACCGGCCAAAAACATTCAGTACTTC	CASSLPAKNIQYF
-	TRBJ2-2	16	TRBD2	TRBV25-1	TGTGCCAGCAGTGATAATAGCGGGGTAGGGACCGGGGAGCTGTTTTTT	CASSDNSGVGTGELFF
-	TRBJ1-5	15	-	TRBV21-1	TGTGCCAGCAGCAAAGCGCTTGGGGAGGCTCAGCCCCAGCATTTT	CASSKALGEAQPQHF
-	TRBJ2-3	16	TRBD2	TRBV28	TGTGCCAGCAGTCCGTCGACTAGCGGGAGGTGGGATACGCAGTATTTT	CASSPSTSGRWDTQYF
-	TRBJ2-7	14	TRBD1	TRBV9	TGTGCCAGCAGCCCACAGGGGGCCAATTACGAGCAGTACTTC	CASSPQGANYEQYF
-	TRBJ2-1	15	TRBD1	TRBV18	TGTGCCAGCTCACCACTTGACAGGGCAATCAATGAGCAGTTCTTC	CASSPLDRAINEQFF
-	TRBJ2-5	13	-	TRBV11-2	TGTGCCAGCAGCCGGAGCCCCCAAGAGACCCAGTACTTC	CASSRSPQETQYF
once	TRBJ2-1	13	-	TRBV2	TGTGCCAGCAGTGAGATGGCCTTAAATGAGCAGTTCTTC	CASSEMALNEQFF
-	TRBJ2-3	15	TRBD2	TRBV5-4	TGTGCCAGCAGCCCCCGGACTAGCGGCACAGATACGCAGTATTTT	CASSPRTSGTDTQYF
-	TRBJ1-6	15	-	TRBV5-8	TGTGCCAGCAGCTCCGGGAACTTCGGGGATTCACCCCTCCACTTT	CASSSGNFGDSPLHF
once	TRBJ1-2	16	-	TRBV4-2	TGTGCCAGCAGCCAAGACGGGTCAGGGAGGAGTAATGGCTACACCTTC	CASSQDGSGRSNGYTF
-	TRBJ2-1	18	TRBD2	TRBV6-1	TGTGCCAGCAGTGATGGGGGGGTGACTAGCGGGAGGTCATTGGAGCAGTTCTTC	CASSDGGVTSGRSLEQFF
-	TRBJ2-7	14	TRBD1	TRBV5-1	TGCGCCAGCAGCCGCCGGACAGGTCTATCCGAGCAGTACTTC	CASSRRTGLSEQYF
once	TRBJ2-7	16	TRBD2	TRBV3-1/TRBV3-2	TGTGCCAGCAGCCATTGGACTAGCGGGCACTCCTACGAGCAGTACTTC	CASSHWTSGHSYEQYF
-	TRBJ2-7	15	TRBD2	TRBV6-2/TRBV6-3	TGTGCCAGCAGCCTCGGACTAGCGGGAGTCGCCGAGCAGTACTTC	CASSLGLAGVAEQYF
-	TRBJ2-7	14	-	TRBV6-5	TGTGCCAGCAGTTACCAGGCTGGCACCTACGAGCAGTACTTC	CASSYQAGTYEQYF
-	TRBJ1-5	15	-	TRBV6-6	TGTGCCGCCGACAGGATCTCATATAGCAATCAGCCCCAGCATTTT	CAADRISYSNQPQHF
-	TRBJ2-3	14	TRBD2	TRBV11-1	TGTGCCAGCAGCCAAGGGACTACTCAAGTTACGCAGTATTTT	CASSQGTTQVTQYF